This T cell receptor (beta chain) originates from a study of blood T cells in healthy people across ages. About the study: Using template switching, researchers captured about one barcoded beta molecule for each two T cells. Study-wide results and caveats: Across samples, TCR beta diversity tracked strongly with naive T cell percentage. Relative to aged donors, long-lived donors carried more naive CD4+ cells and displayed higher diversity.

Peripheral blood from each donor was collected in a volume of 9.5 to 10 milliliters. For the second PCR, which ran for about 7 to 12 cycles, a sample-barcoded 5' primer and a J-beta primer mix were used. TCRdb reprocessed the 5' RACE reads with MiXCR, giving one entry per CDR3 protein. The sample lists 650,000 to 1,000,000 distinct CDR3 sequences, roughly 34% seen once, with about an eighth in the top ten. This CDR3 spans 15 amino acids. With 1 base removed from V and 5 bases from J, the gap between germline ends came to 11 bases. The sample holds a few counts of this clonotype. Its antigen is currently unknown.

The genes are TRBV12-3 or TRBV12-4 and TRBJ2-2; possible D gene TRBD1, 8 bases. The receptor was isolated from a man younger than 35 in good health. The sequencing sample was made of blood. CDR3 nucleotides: TGTGCCAGCAGTTTAGACAGGGGGGGGACCGGGGAGCTGTTTTTT. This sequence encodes CASSLDRGGTGELFF.